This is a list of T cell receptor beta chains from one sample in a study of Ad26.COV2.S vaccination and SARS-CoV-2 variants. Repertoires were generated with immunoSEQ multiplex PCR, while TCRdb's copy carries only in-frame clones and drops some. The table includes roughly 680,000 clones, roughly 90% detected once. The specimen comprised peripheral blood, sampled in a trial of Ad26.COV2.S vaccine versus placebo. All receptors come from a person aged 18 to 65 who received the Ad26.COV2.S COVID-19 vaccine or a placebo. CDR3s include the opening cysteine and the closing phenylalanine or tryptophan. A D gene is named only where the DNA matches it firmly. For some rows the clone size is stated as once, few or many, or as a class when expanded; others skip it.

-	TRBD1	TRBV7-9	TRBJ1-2	TGTGCCAGCAGCACTGACAGGGAGCGTGGCTACACCTTC	CASSTDRERGYTF
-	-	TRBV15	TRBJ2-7	TGTGCCACCAGCAAAGAAAGACAGTCCTACGAGCAGTACTTC	CATSKERQSYEQYF
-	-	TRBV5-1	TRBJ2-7	TGCGCCAGCAGCTTCTCTACAGGATACGAGCAGTACTTC	CASSFSTGYEQYF
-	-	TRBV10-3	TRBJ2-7	TGTGCCATCAGCTCTCGGCGGGACGAATACGAGCAGTACTTC	CAISSRRDEYEQYF
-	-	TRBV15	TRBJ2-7	TGTGCCACCAGCAGAGTGAGAGGCTACGAGCAGTACTTC	CATSRVRGYEQYF
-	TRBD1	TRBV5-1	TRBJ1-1	TGCGCCAGCACCCGGACAGGGGGTATGGCTGAAGCTTTCTTT	CASTRTGGMAEAFF
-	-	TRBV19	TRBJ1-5	TGTGCCAGTAGTATCTTGGTGTATAGCAATCAGCCCCAGCATTTT	CASSILVYSNQPQHF
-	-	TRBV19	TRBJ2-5	TGTGCCAGTAGGCAGGGTGGGGAGACCCAGTACTTC	CASRQGGETQYF
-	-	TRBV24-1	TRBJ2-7	TGTGCCACCAGTGATTGGGGATCCTACGAGCAGTACTTC	CATSDWGSYEQYF
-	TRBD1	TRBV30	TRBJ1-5	TGTGCCTGGAGTGTTAAAGGACAGGCGCGTCAGCCCCAGCATTTT	CAWSVKGQARQPQHF
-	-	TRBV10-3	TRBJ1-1	TGTGCCATCAGTTCGTCAGATAGAACTGAAGCTTTCTTT	CAISSSDRTEAFF
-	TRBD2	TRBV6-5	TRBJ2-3	TGTGCCAGCAGACTTAGCGGGGGGGCGACAGATACGCAGTATTTT	CASRLSGGATDTQYF
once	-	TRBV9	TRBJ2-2	TGTGCCAGCAGCGTCAGGGGCGAGGCGGGTAACACCGGGGAGCTGTTTTTT	CASSVRGEAGNTGELFF
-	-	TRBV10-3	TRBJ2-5	TGTGCCATCAGTGCAGACCAAGAGACCCAGTACTTC	CAISADQETQYF
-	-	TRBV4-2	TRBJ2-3	TGTGCCAGCAGCCGAGAAGTGACTGCGCAGGCAGATACGCAGTATTTT	CASSREVTAQADTQYF
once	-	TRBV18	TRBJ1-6	TGTGCCAGCTCATCCAGTAATTCACCCCTCCACTTT	CASSSSNSPLHF
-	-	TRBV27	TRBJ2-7	TGTGCCAGCAGTGACGCCGGGGTGTACGAGCAGTACTTC	CASSDAGVYEQYF
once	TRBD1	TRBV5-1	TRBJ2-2	TGCGCCAGCAGAGGGACAGGGAACACCGGGGAGCTGTTTTTT	CASRGTGNTGELFF
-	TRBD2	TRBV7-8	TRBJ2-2	TGTGCCAGCACCGGGACTAGCGTGAACACCGGGGAGCTGTTTTTT	CASTGTSVNTGELFF
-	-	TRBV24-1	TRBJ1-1	TGTGCCACCAGTGATTTCGGCGGGTTTGAAGCTTTCTTT	CATSDFGGFEAFF
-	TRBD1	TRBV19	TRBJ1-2	TGTGCCAGTAGCAGGACAGGGGTTGAGTATGGCTACACCTTC	CASSRTGVEYGYTF
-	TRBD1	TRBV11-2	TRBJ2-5	TGTGCCAGCAGCTTAACGATCGACAGGGGTGTCGTGGAGACCCAGTACTTC	CASSLTIDRGVVETQYF
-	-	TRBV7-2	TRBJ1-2	TGTGCCAGCAGCCAAGCCCCCGGGACCGATACCTATGGCTACACCTTC	CASSQAPGTDTYGYTF